This T cell receptor beta chain was sequenced for a study of identical twins. Study findings and constraints: Insertions were fewer in abundant cord blood beta clonotypes, whereas memory repertoires showed none of this pattern. Among monozygotic twins, out-of-frame TCR alpha sharing exceeded what models predicted.

This clonotype was recorded a few times. Its antigen remains unknown. Unique molecular identifiers were present on the cDNA, which also gained a universal primer site by template switching. MiXCR, applied by TCRdb to the 5' RACE reads, yields one record per CDR3 protein. This sample has some 240,000 distinct CDR3 sequences, with over 9.5% found just once. Germline-derived CDR1 and CDR2 are MNHEY and SVGEGT. The CDR3 consists of 15 residues. J was trimmed by 5 bases and V by 0 bases; bases with no gene match: 5. The receptor's source is a man aged 45-65 years in good health. The rearrangement joins TRBV6-2 or TRBV6-3 to TRBJ2-5, with 8 bases aligning to TRBD2. Sequences were obtained from memory T cells sorted from blood. CDR3 DNA: TGTGCCAGCAGTTACTCCGGGGGGGCCGGGGAGACCCAGTACTTC. Residues: CASSYSGGAGETQYF.